This T cell receptor (beta chain) was recovered during a study of blood T cell dynamics during melanoma immunotherapy. Study details: First-line therapy was either pembrolizumab or nivolumab with ipilimumab for metastatic melanoma.

Comment on this clone: Its matching antigen is unknown.

The time point: week 3, after first cycle of checkpoint inhibitor. Profiled with immunoSEQ multiplex PCR; TCRdb holds only in-frame clones, not every one. The sample contains roughly 12,000 clones, 84% of which appear only once. After removal of 4 bases from V and 2 bases from J, the junction contained 0 bases not matched to a gene. The germline gives CDR1 GTSNPN, CDR2 SVGIG (reference sequence). CDR3 size: 12 residues. The study's findings and limits: At W3, later disease-control patients showed bifurcated PBMC repertoire changes, unlike progressors.

The chain links TRBV30 to TRBJ1-1, with 8 nucleotides matching TRBD1. This receptor was identified in a human donor with melanoma. The starting material was blood, obtained from a patient treated with checkpoint blockade. The CDR3 nucleotides are TGTGCCTGGACAGGGGGCAACACTGAAGCTTTCTTT. Protein product: CAWTGGNTEAFF.